This T cell receptor (beta chain) comes out of a study of blood T cell repertoires in COVID-19. Study-level information: PBMCs, B-cell-depleted T cells, or T cells were the source of the cDNA or gDNA that made up the material.

Some clones are missing from TCRdb's copy, which holds only in-frame ones; the method was immunoSEQ multiplex PCR. The table records roughly 150,000 clones, about 83% of them present only once. This clone showed up just once. The germline CDR1 and CDR2 sequences are MNHEY and SVGEGT. V lost 2 bases, J lost 8 bases, and 15 bases lay in between. CDR3 length: 14 residues. The source material was peripheral blood. The genes are TRBV6-2 or TRBV6-3 and TRBJ1-2; D not resolved. This TCR derives from a woman of 80 years or more with COVID-19, enrolled during active disease. The CDR3 sequence is CASSYPPLTRGYTF. CDR3 DNA: TGTGCCAGCAGTTACCCCCCCCTGACTAGGGGCTACACCTTC.